The 20 T cell receptor beta chains reported below all come from one sample, sequenced in a study of blood T cell repertoires in COVID-19. The data were produced by immunoSEQ multiplex PCR, yet TCRdb's version contains in-frame clones alone and is incomplete. The table includes under 400,000 clones, approximately 88% detected once. The specimen sequenced was peripheral blood. The receptors originated from a woman aged 30 to 39 with COVID-19, enrolled during active disease.

This chain uses TRBV6-1 with TRBJ2-2; tentative D call: TRBD1 (5 bases). The V end was cut by 7 bases, the J end by 3 bases, with 18 bases between. The CDR3 is 16 amino acids. CDR1 and CDR2 from the germline V gene are MNHNS and SASEGT. In nucleotides, the CDR3 is TGTGCCAGCACTGAGTTGGGCAGGGCCTACACCGGGGAGCTGTTTTTT. Translation: CASTELGRAYTGELFF.

V gene TRBV27 combines with J gene TRBJ2-2; no clear D. V was pared by 5 bases and J by 1 base, with 11 bases between. The CDR3 runs 15 residues. The germline CDR1 and CDR2 sequences are MNHEY and SMNVEV (reference sequence). Here the CDR3 reads CASSLWLGNTGELFF. CDR3 nucleotides: TGTGCCAGCAGTCTATGGCTAGGGAACACCGGGGAGCTGTTTTTT.

The J gene is TRBJ2-7, the V gene TRBV7-9; D is unresolved. Germline loops: CDR1 SEHNR, CDR2 FQNEAQ (reference sequence). The CDR3 has 14 residues. Trimming cost V 1 base and J 1 base, with 8 bases left between them. The CDR3 protein is CASSLDVQSYEQYV. CDR3 sequence (DNA): TGTGCCAGCAGCTTAGATGTTCAGTCCTACGAGCAGTACGTC.

This clone was detected only once. V is TRBV29-1 and J is TRBJ2-7; D is undetermined. There are 11 residues in the CDR3. Trimming pared 7 bases from V and 2 bases from J, leaving 9 bases between. Germline values: CDR1 SQVTM, CDR2 ANQGSEA. The CDR3 nucleotides are TGCAGCGCCCTCGAGACCTACGAGCAGTACTTC. Translation: CSALETYEQYF.

This chain joins TRBV7-9 and TRBJ1-1, with TRBD1 matching over 9 bases. Trimming cost V 5 bases and J 10 bases; bases outside gene matches: 8. Germline V gene sequence: CDR1 SEHNR, CDR2 FQNEAQ (reference sequence). This CDR3 is built from 13 residues. The CDR3 loop reads CASSPQGQGVAFF. For the CDR3, the DNA is TGTGCCAGCAGCCCCCAGGGACAGGGAGTAGCTTTCTTT.

This clone is a singleton in its sample. V gene TRBV7-2 combines with J gene TRBJ1-2; D remains ambiguous. The germline V gene encodes CDR1 SGHTA and CDR2 FQGNSA. V was shortened by 5 bases and J by 2 bases, with 9 bases between the two germline ends. There are 13 residues in the CDR3. CDR3 nucleotides: TGTGCCAGCAGCAATACGGTGAACTATGGCTACACCTTC. Amino acids: CASSNTVNYGYTF.

The chain has TRBV19 and TRBJ2-2; the match to TRBD2 covers 7 bases. Germline assignment: CDR1 LNHDA and CDR2 SQIVND (reference sequence). This CDR3 spans 16 amino acids. V was clipped by 5 bases and J by 1 base; unmatched bases: 7. In DNA, the CDR3 is TGTGCCAGTAGTCCCCCGGGCGGGGGGAACACCGGGGAGCTGTTTTTT. It encodes CASSPPGGGNTGELFF. Filled out from reference TRBV19 and TRBJ2-2, the complete variable domain reads DGGITQSPKYLFRKEGQNVTLSCEQNLNHDAMYWYRQDPGQGLRLIYYSQIVNDFQKGDIAEGYSVSREKKESFPLTVTSAQKNPTAFYLCASSPPGGGNTGELFFGEGSRLTVL.

J is TRBJ2-7 and V is TRBV12-3 or TRBV12-4; perhaps TRBD1 as D (6 bases). CDR3 size: 13 residues. V was shortened by 6 bases and J by 6 bases, with 15 bases between the two germline ends. In nucleotides, the CDR3 is TGTGCCAGCAGACGTACAGGGTTCCGCGAGCAGTACTTC. This gives the protein CASRRTGFREQYF.

This clone has a handful of counts. Other DNA sequences of this sample code for an identical CDR3. V is TRBV10-1 and J is TRBJ1-2; D is perhaps TRBD1 (5 bases). CDR1 WNHNN and CDR2 SYGVQD come from the germline V gene (reference sequence). Between the trimmed V and J ends, which lost 0 bases and 6 bases, there was a span of 11 bases. The CDR3 totals 14 residues. The CDR3 is CASSESRQGHGYTF. For the CDR3, the DNA is TGCGCCAGCAGTGAGTCGCGGCAGGGTCATGGCTACACCTTC.

This sequence joins TRBV7-2 and TRBJ1-5; no firm D call. CDR3 size: 13 residues. Germline values: CDR1 SGHTA, CDR2 FQGNSA. Between the trimmed V and J ends, which lost 1 base and 4 bases, there was a span of 5 bases. For the CDR3, the DNA is TGTGCCAGCAGCTTAGGTCCGAATCAGCCCCAGCATTTT. Its protein is CASSLGPNQPQHF. Full variable domain (outside the CDR3, taken from reference TRBV7-2 and TRBJ1-5): GAGVSQSPSNKVTEKGKDVELRCDPISGHTALYWYRQSLGQGLEFLIYFQGNSAPDKSGLPSDRFSAERTGGSVSTLTIQRTQQEDSAVYLCASSLGPNQPQHFGDGTRLSIL.

The DNA for the CDR3 is TGTGCCAGTTTTCCCGGGACAGGGGGAATAACTAATGAAAAACTGTTTTTT. It is translated as CASFPGTGGITNEKLFF. The rearrangement uses TRBV27 and TRBJ1-4; the match to TRBD1 covers 11 bases. The CDR3 covers 17 residues. Germline V gene data show CDR1 as MNHEY and CDR2 as SMNVEV (reference sequence). J was trimmed by 1 base and V by 9 bases; bases with no gene match: 10. The whole variable domain, remainder taken from reference TRBV27 and TRBJ1-4, is EAQVTQNPRYLITVTGKKLTVTCSQNMNHEYMSWYRQDPGLGLRQIYYSMNVEVTDKGDVPEGYKVSRKEKRNFPLILESPSPNQTSLYFCASFPGTGGITNEKLFFGSGTQLSVL.

This chain uses TRBV27 with TRBJ2-1; D is perhaps TRBD1 (5 bases). CDR1 and CDR2 (germline): MNHEY, SMNVEV (reference sequence). V gave up 4 bases and J gave up 5 bases, with 9 bases separating them. The CDR3 contains 13 residues. CDR3 in amino acids: CASSYDRNNEQFF. DNA of the CDR3: TGTGCCAGCAGTTACGACAGAAACAATGAGCAGTTCTTC.

CDR3 coding DNA: TGTGCCAGTAGTATTTTCTCCCCCAATCAGCCCCAGCATTTT. It is translated as CASSIFSPNQPQHF. This chain joins TRBV19 and TRBJ1-5; D uncertain. The CDR3 has 14 amino acids. Per germline, CDR1 LNHDA and CDR2 SQIVND (reference sequence). Trimming removed 3 bases at V and 3 bases at J, with 9 bases between. Using reference TRBV19 and TRBJ1-5 for the parts outside the CDR3, the full variable domain is DGGITQSPKYLFRKEGQNVTLSCEQNLNHDAMYWYRQDPGQGLRLIYYSQIVNDFQKGDIAEGYSVSREKKESFPLTVTSAQKNPTAFYLCASSIFSPNQPQHFGDGTRLSIL.

The CDR3 spells CASTTTRNSPLHF. DNA for the CDR3: TGTGCCAGCACCACCACCAGGAATTCACCCCTCCACTTT. The chain employs TRBV7-2 and TRBJ1-6, with no clear D. The V and J ends lost 7 bases and 7 bases respectively, with 11 bases between them. Looked up from germline, CDR1 is SGHTA and CDR2 is FQGNSA. The length of the CDR3 is 13 residues.

The gene calls are TRBV4-1 and TRBJ2-1; D is unresolved. Germline assignment: CDR1 MGHRA and CDR2 YSYEKL. Trimming removed 4 bases at V and 6 bases at J, with 10 bases between. The CDR3 covers 13 residues. CDR3 in DNA: TGCGCCAGCAGCCTCAACCCTAGCAATGAGCAGTTCTTC. Translated, it gives CASSLNPSNEQFF.

The gene calls are TRBV20-1 and TRBJ2-7; 7 bases are a match to TRBD2. CDR1 and CDR2 from the germline V gene are DFQATT and SNEGSKA (reference sequence). V shed 3 bases, J shed 6 bases, and the junction held 2 bases outside the gene matches. The CDR3 consists of 11 residues. Here the CDR3 DNA reads TGCAGTGCTAGGGGAGGGAGCGAGCAGTACGTC. Its translation: CSARGGSEQYV.

This sequence joins TRBV3-1 (or the pseudogene TRBV3-2) and TRBJ2-2; D perhaps matches TRBD1 (6 bases). Deletions cut 4 bases from V and 1 base from J, with 13 bases between. The CDR3 length is 16 residues. Germline lookup yields CDR1 LGHDT and CDR2 YNNKEL (reference sequence). The CDR3 sequence is CASSLLGAKNTGELFF. DNA for the CDR3: TGTGCCAGCAGCCTACTGGGGGCCAAGAACACCGGGGAGCTGTTTTTT.

V usage is TRBV5-4 and J usage is TRBJ2-1, with 7 bases lining up with TRBD1. Trimming cost V 4 bases and J 2 bases; bases outside gene matches: 6. Per germline, CDR1 SGHNT and CDR2 YYREEE (reference sequence). CDR3 size: 15 residues. The CDR3 spells CASSTGARPYNEQFF. The CDR3 nucleotides are TGTGCCAGCAGCACAGGGGCTAGGCCCTACAATGAGCAGTTCTTC.

CDR3 amino acids: CALHEGAWTGYTF. The CDR3 DNA is TGTGCCCTCCATGAGGGGGCGTGGACTGGCTACACCTTC. The chain uses TRBV30 and TRBJ1-2, with 7 bases identical to TRBD1. The V segment lost 8 bases and the J segment 7 bases; nucleotides outside the gene matches: 13. Germline values: CDR1 GTSNPN, CDR2 SVGIG (reference sequence). The CDR3 sequence is 13 residues long.

There are a few counts of this clone. V and J are TRBV4-1 and TRBJ1-1; D not resolved. The length of the CDR3 is 14 residues. Per the germline V gene, CDR1 is MGHRA and CDR2 is YSYEKL. V was shortened by 4 bases and J by 4 bases, with 13 bases between the two germline ends. The DNA for the CDR3 is TGCGCCAGCAGCCCGCTACGGGTTAGCACTGAAGCTTTCTTT. It specifies CASSPLRVSTEAFF.